These 10 T cell receptor beta chains were sequenced from one sample in a study of cytomegalovirus exposure and HLA in healthy donors. A multiplex PCR was run with 60 Vbeta primers and 13 Jbeta primers. Produced via immunoSEQ multiplex PCR; TCRdb's table is partial and in-frame only. Here the sample spans about 130,000 clones, approximately 17% being singletons. The specimen was PBMCs. The receptors stem from a female donor in good health and CMV-seropositive.

This sequence joins TRBV28 and TRBJ1-2, with 7 nucleotides matching TRBD1. With V trimmed by 8 bases and J by 4 bases, 10 bases remained unmatched. Germline V gives CDR1 MDHEN, CDR2 SYDVKM. This CDR3 region has 14 residues. In DNA, the CDR3 is TGTGCCAGCGTGGGACAGCCCTATATCTATGGCTACACCTTC. Its protein product is CASVGQPYIYGYTF.

This clone was counted between two and nine times. The chain carries TRBV5-1 and TRBJ1-1; D is unclear. Trimming cost V 0 bases and J 2 bases, with 8 bases left between them. Per germline, CDR1 SGHRS and CDR2 YFSETQ. The length of the CDR3 is 14 residues. CDR3 in amino acids: CASSLVQVNTEAFF. CDR3 DNA: TGCGCCAGCAGCTTGGTGCAGGTTAACACTGAAGCTTTCTTT.

The chain has TRBV7-2 and TRBJ2-5; D perhaps matches TRBD1 (6 bases). Germline V lookup: CDR1 SGHTA, CDR2 FQGNSA. The V and J ends lost 3 bases and 8 bases respectively, with 22 bases between them. The CDR3 totals 16 residues. The CDR3 sequence is CASSLSGLGAGVTQYF. CDR3 DNA sequence: TGTGCCAGCAGCTTGTCAGGGTTAGGGGCAGGGGTAACCCAGTACTTC.

The chain has TRBV7-3 and TRBJ2-1; 10 bases agree with TRBD2. Germline V gene lookup returns CDR1 SGHTA and CDR2 FQGTGA. Trimming cost V 5 bases and J 6 bases; bases outside gene matches: 4. The CDR3 has 14 residues. The CDR3 bases are TGTGCCAGCAGCGCTAGCGGGAGTGGCAATGAGCAGTTCTTC. Its translation is CASSASGSGNEQFF.

This clone has a handful of counts. The V gene is TRBV5-1, the J gene TRBJ1-3, with 9 bases fitting TRBD1. V shed 7 bases and J 0 bases; nucleotides not matched to a gene: 8. CDR1 SGHRS and CDR2 YFSETQ come from the germline V gene. CDR3 length equals 16 residues. The CDR3 DNA reads TGCGCCAGCTCTAATCGGGACAGGGACTCTGGAAACACCATATATTTT. It yields the protein CASSNRDRDSGNTIYF.

This clone appeared a few times. This chain uses TRBV5-6 with TRBJ2-5; a weak D match, TRBD2 (5 bases). Germline V lookup: CDR1 SGHDT, CDR2 YYEEEE. V was shortened by 2 bases and J by 1 base, with 6 bases between the two germline ends. The CDR3 contains 13 residues. The CDR3 spells CASSLGLQETQYF. The CDR3 DNA sequence: TGTGCCAGCAGCTTAGGACTCCAAGAGACCCAGTACTTC.

In its sample, this clone was seen a few times. The rearrangement links TRBV10-3 to TRBJ2-1, with D maybe TRBD2 (6 bases). This CDR3 spans 17 amino acids. Germline V gene sequence: CDR1 ENHRY, CDR2 SYGVKD. Between the trimmed V and J ends, which lost 3 bases and 3 bases, there was a span of 18 bases. The CDR3 sequence is CAISDEIGGALYNEQFF. In nucleotides, the CDR3 is TGTGCCATCAGTGACGAAATTGGCGGGGCTCTCTACAATGAGCAGTTCTTC.

There are a few counts of this clone. This chain links TRBV15 with TRBJ1-2, with unresolved D. V lost 3 bases to trimming and J lost 4 bases, with 6 bases between them. CDR3 length equals 12 residues. Germline loops: CDR1 LNHNV, CDR2 YYDKDF (reference sequence). CDR3 in amino acids: CATSSYSYGYTF. For the CDR3, the DNA is TGTGCCACCAGCAGTTACAGCTATGGCTACACCTTC. Full variable domain (remainder filled in from reference TRBV15 and TRBJ1-2): DAMVIQNPRYQVTQFGKPVTLSCSQTLNHNVMYWYQQKSSQAPKLLFHYYDKDFNNEADTPDNFQSRRPNTSFCFLDIRSPGLGDTAMYLCATSSYSYGYTFGSGTRLTVV.

The chain recombines TRBV27 with TRBJ2-7, with 12 bases that match TRBD2. The trim removed 5 bases at V and 3 bases at J, leaving 2 bases unmatched. The CDR3 is made up of 14 amino acids. Germline V gene sequence: CDR1 MNHEY, CDR2 SMNVEV (reference sequence). The CDR3: CASSPTSGSYEQYF. CDR3 sequence (DNA): TGTGCCAGCAGTCCGACTAGCGGGAGCTACGAGCAGTACTTC.

This chain links TRBV7-8 with TRBJ2-2; TRBD1 is a possible D gene (5 bases). Between the trimmed V and J ends, which lost 2 bases and 4 bases, there was a span of 17 bases. Germline V gene sequence: CDR1 SGHVS, CDR2 FQNEAQ. CDR3 length equals 17 residues. The CDR3 sequence is CASSLRSQGGGTGELFF. CDR3 sequence (DNA): TGTGCCAGCAGCTTAAGGTCCCAGGGCGGCGGCACCGGGGAGCTGTTTTTT.